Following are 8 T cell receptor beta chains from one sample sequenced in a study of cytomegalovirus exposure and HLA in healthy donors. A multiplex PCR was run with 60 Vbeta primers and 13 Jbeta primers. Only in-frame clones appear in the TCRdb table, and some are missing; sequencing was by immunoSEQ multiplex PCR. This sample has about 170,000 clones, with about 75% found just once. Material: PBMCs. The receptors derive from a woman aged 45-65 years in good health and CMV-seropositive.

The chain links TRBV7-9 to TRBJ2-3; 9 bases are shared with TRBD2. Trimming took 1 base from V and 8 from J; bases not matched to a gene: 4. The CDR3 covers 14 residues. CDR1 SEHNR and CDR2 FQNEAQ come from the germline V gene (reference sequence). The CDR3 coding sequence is TGTGCCAGCAGCTTAGACCCGCGGGGGGGTACGCAGTATTTT. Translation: CASSLDPRGGTQYF.

DNA for the CDR3: TGTGCCAGTAGTATGTTTTCAGGTAACAATGAGCAGTTCTTC. The encoded protein is CASSMFSGNNEQFF. V is TRBV19 and J is TRBJ2-1; D remains ambiguous. Trimming stripped 3 bases from V and 5 bases from J, with 11 bases between. The germline gives CDR1 LNHDA, CDR2 SQIVND (reference sequence). The CDR3 loop spans 14 amino acids.

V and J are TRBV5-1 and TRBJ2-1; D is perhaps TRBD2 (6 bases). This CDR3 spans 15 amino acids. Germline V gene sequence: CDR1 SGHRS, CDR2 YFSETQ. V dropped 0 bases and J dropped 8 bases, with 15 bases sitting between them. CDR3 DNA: TGCGCCAGCAGCTTGGGGGACTCTCTGTCCGATGAGCAGTTCTTC. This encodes CASSLGDSLSDEQFF. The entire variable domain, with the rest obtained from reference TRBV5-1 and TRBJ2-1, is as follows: KAGVTQTPRYLIKTRGQQVTLSCSPISGHRSVSWYQQTPGQGLQFLFEYFSETQRNKGNFPGRFSGRQFSNSRSEMNVSTLELGDSALYLCASSLGDSLSDEQFFGPGTRLTVL.

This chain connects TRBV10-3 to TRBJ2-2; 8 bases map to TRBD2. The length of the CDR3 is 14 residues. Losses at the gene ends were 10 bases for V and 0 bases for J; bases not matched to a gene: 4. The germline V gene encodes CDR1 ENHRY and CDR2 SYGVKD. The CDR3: CATGGGPNTGELFF. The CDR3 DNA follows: TGTGCCACCGGGGGGGGACCGAACACCGGGGAGCTGTTTTTT.

The CDR3: CAWRQGLNTEAFF. The CDR3, as DNA: TGTGCCTGGAGACAGGGGCTGAACACTGAAGCTTTCTTT. This chain links TRBV30 with TRBJ1-1; 7 nucleotides agree with TRBD1. The CDR3 covers 13 residues. The trim removed 3 bases at V and 0 bases at J, leaving 1 base unmatched. Germline V CDR1 and CDR2: GTSNPN, SVGIG (reference sequence).

The CDR3 DNA sequence: TGCAGCGTGGCCGACAGGAGAAATCAGCCCCAGCATTTT. This encodes CSVADRRNQPQHF. The V call is TRBV29-1, the J call TRBJ1-5; a weak D match, TRBD1 (6 bases). CDR3 length equals 13 residues. V was pared by 6 bases and J by 4 bases, with 13 bases between. Germline CDR1 SQVTM, CDR2 ANQGSEA.

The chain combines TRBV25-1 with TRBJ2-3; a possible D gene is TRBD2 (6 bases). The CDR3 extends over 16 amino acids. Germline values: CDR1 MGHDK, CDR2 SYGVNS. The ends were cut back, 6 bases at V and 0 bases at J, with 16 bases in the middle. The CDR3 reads CASSGWAGNSTDTQYF. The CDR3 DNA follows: TGTGCCAGCAGCGGGTGGGCGGGGAACAGCACAGATACGCAGTATTTT.

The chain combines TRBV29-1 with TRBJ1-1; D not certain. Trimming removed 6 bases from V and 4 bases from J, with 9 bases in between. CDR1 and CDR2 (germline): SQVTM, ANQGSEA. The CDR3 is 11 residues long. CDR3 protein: CSVSAGTEAFF. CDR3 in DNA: TGCAGCGTCTCGGCGGGCACTGAAGCTTTCTTT.